This T cell receptor beta chain stems from a study of OX40 agonist ivuxolimab in advanced cancers. Turning to the study itself: The patients received agonistic anti-OX40 (CD134) antibody ivuxolimab. The eligibility criteria allowed prior anti-PD-1, anti-PD-L1 or anti-CTLA-4 therapy, and around 40% had some.

Excluded were patients having autoimmune disease history or systemic immunosuppression. This CDR3 has 17 amino acids. From germline, CDR1 is MNHEY and CDR2 SMNVEV (reference sequence). The junction had 13 bases not matched to a gene; V was cut back by 3 bases and J by 4 bases. Sequenced by immunoSEQ multiplex PCR; TCRdb stores in-frame clones only, minus some. The sample includes about 110,000 clones, approximately 89% of them seen just once. Sequences were derived from CD4+ or CD8+ T cells sorted from blood, sampled in a trial of the OX40 agonist ivuxolimab. The rearrangement uses TRBV27 and TRBJ2-7; TRBD1 matches at 9 bases. The clonotype originates from an adult with an advanced solid tumor such as melanoma, head and neck, liver or kidney cancer. The CDR3 protein is CASSFRAVTGGSYEQYF. In nucleotides, the CDR3 is TGTGCCAGCAGTTTTCGCGCTGTGACAGGGGGATCGTACGAGCAGTACTTC.